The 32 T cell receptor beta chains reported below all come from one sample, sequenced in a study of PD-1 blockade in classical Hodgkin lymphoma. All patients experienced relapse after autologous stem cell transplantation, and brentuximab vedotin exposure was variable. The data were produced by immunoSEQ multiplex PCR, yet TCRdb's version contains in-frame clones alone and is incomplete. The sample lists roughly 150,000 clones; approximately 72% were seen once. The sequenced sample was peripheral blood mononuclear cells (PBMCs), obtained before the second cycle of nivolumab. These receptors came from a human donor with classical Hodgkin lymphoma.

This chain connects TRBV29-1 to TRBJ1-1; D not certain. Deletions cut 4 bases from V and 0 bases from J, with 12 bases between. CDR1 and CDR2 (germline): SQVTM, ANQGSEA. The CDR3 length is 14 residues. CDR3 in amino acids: CSVGLGFMNTEAFF. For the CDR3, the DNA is TGCAGCGTTGGGCTGGGTTTCATGAACACTGAAGCTTTCTTT. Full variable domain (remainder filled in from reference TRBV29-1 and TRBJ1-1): SAVISQKPSRDICQRGTSLTIQCQVDSQVTMMFWYRQQPGQSLTLIATANQGSEATYESGFVIDKFPISRPNLTFSTLTVSNMSPEDSSIYLCSVGLGFMNTEAFFGQGTRLTVV.

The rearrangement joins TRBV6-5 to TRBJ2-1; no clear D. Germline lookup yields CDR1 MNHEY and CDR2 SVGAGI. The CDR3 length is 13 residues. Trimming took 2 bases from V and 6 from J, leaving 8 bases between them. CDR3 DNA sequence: TGTGCCAGCAGTTACGCGATTACCAATGAGCAGTTCTTC. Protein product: CASSYAITNEQFF.

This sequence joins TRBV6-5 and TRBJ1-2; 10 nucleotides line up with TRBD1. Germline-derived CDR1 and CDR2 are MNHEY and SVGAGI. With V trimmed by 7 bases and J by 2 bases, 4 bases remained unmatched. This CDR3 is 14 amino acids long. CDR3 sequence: CASTQGQGNYGYTF. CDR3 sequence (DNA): TGTGCCAGCACCCAGGGACAGGGGAACTATGGCTACACCTTC.

In DNA form, the CDR3 reads TGCGCCAGCAAAGCGGGGGGCTCAAGGGAAAAACTGTTTTTT. Its translation: CASKAGGSREKLFF. V gene TRBV5-1 combines with J gene TRBJ1-4; TRBD1 is a possible D gene (6 bases). This CDR3 spans 14 amino acids. Per the germline V gene, CDR1 is SGHRS and CDR2 is YFSETQ. V was pared by 6 bases and J by 8 bases, with 17 bases between.

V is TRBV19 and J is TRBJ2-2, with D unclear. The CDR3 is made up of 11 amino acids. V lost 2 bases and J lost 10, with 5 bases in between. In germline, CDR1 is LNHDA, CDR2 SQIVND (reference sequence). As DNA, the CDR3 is TGTGCCAGTAGTATATCCGTGGAGCTGTTTTTT. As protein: CASSISVELFF.

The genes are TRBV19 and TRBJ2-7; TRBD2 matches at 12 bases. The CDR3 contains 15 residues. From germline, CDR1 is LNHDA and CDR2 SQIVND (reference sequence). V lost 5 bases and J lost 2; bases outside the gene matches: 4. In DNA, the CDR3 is TGTGCCAGTAGTCTCCGACTAGCGGGGGCCTACGAGCAGTACTTC. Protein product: CASSLRLAGAYEQYF. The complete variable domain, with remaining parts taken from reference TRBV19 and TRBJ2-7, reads DGGITQSPKYLFRKEGQNVTLSCEQNLNHDAMYWYRQDPGQGLRLIYYSQIVNDFQKGDIAEGYSVSREKKESFPLTVTSAQKNPTAFYLCASSLRLAGAYEQYFGPGTRLTVT.

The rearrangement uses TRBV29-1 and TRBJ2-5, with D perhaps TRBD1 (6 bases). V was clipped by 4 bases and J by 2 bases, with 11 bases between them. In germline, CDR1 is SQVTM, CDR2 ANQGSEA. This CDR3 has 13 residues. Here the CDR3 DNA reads TGCAGCGTTGGGTGGGGGCCTCAAGAGACCCAGTACTTC. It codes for CSVGWGPQETQYF.

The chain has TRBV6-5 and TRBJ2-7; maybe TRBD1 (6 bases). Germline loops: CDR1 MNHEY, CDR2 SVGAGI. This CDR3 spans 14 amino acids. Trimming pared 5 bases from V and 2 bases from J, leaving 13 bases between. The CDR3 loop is CASSSRGRTYEQYF. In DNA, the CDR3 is TGTGCCAGCAGTAGCAGGGGCCGTACCTACGAGCAGTACTTC.

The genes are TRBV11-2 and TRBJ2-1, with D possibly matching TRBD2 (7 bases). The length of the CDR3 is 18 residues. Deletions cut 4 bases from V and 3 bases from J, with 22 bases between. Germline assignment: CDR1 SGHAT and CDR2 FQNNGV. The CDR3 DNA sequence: TGTGCCAGCAGCTATCGTGCTGGCGGGGGCGAAGACTACAATGAGCAGTTCTTC. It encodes CASSYRAGGGEDYNEQFF.

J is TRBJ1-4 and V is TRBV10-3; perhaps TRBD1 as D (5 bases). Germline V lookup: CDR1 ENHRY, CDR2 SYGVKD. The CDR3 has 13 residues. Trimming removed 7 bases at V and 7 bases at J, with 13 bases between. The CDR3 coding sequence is TGTGCCATCAACTCAGGGCTTAGTGAAAAACTGTTTTTT. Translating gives CAINSGLSEKLFF.

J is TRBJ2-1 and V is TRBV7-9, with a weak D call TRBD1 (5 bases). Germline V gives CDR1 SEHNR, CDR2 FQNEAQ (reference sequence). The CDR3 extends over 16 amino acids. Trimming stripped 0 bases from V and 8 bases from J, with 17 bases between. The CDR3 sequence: CASSLARTGTTYEQFF. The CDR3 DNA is TGTGCCAGCAGCTTAGCGAGAACAGGAACTACGTATGAGCAGTTCTTC.

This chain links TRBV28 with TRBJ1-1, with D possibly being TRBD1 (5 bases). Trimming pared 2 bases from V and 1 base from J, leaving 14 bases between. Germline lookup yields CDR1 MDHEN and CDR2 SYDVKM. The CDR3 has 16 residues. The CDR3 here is CASSLGWGRWNTEAFF. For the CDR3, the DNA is TGTGCCAGCAGTTTAGGTTGGGGCAGATGGAACACTGAAGCTTTCTTT.

CDR3 sequence (DNA): TGTGCCAGCAGCCGACAGGGCGAGATAGGCTACACCTTC. This encodes CASSRQGEIGYTF. The J gene is TRBJ1-2, the V gene TRBV5-5, with 7 bases aligning to TRBD1. Unmatched junction bases numbered 8, after V lost 4 bases and J lost 8 bases. This CDR3 has 13 amino acids. CDR1 SGHKS and CDR2 YYEKEE come from the germline V gene (reference sequence).

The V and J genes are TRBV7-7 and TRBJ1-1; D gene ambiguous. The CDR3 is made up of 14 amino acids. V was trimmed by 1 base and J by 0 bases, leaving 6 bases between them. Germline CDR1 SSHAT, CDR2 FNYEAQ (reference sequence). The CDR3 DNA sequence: TGTGCCAGCAGCTTAGATGGCTTGAACACTGAAGCTTTCTTT. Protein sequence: CASSLDGLNTEAFF. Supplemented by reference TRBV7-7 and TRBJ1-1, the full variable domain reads GAGVSQSPRYKVTKRGQDVTLRCDPISSHATLYWYQQALGQGPEFLTYFNYEAQPDKSGLPSDRFSAERPEGSISTLTIQRTEQRDSAMYRCASSLDGLNTEAFFGQGTRLTVV.

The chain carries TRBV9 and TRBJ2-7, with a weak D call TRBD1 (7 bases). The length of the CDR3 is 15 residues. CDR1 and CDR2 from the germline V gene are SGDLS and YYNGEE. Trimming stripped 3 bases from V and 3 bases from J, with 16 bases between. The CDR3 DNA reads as TGTGCCAGCAGCGCTCAGGGGGGAGGCAGCTACGAGCAGTACTTC. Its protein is CASSAQGGGSYEQYF.

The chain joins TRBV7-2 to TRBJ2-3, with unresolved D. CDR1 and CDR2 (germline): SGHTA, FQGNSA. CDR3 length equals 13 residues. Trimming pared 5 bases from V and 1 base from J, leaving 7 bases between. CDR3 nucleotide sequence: TGTGCCAGCAGCCTGGTGGGCACAGATACGCAGTATTTT. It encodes CASSLVGTDTQYF.

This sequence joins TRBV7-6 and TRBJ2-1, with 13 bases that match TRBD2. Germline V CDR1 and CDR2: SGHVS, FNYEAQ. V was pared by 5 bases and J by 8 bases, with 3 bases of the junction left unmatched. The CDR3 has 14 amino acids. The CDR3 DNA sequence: TGTGCCAGCAGCCGGACTAGCGGGAGTGATGAGCAGTTCTTC. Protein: CASSRTSGSDEQFF.

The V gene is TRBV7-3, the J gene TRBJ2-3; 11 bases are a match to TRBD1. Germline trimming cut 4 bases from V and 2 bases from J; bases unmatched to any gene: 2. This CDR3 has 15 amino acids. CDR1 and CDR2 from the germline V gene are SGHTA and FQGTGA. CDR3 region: CASSWTGGPTDTQYF. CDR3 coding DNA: TGTGCCAGCAGCTGGACAGGGGGCCCCACAGATACGCAGTATTTT.

The CDR3 DNA is TGTGCCAGCAGTCACACAGGGGGCAATCAGCCCCAGCATTTT. As protein: CASSHTGGNQPQHF. This chain connects TRBV6-5 to TRBJ1-5; 7 bases are shared with TRBD1. Germline V gene lookup returns CDR1 MNHEY and CDR2 SVGAGI. CDR3 length: 14 amino acids. Trimming at V came to 5 bases and at J to 2 bases, leaving 3 bases not matched to a gene.

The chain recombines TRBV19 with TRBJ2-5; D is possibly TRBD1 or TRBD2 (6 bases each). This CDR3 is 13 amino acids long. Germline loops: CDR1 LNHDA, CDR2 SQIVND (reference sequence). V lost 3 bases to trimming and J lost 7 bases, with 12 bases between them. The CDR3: CASSIGGAVTQYF. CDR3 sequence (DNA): TGTGCCAGTAGTATCGGGGGCGCGGTGACCCAGTACTTC.

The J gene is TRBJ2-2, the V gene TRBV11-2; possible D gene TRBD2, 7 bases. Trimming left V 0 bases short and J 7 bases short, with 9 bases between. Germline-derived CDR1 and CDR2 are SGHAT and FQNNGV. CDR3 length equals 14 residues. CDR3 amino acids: CASSLEGGVGELFF. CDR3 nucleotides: TGTGCCAGCAGCTTAGAAGGGGGGGTCGGGGAGCTGTTTTTT.

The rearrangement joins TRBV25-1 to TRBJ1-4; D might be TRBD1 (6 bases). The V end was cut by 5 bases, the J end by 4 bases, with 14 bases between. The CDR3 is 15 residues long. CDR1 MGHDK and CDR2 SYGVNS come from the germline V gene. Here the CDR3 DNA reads TGTGCCAGCAGTCCGTCAGGGGTGCTTAATGAAAAACTGTTTTTT. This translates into CASSPSGVLNEKLFF. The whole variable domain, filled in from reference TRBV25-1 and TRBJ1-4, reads EADIYQTPRYLVIGTGKKITLECSQTMGHDKMYWYQQDPGMELHLIHYSYGVNSTEKGDLSSESTVSRIRTEHFPLTLESARPSHTSQYLCASSPSGVLNEKLFFGSGTQLSVL.

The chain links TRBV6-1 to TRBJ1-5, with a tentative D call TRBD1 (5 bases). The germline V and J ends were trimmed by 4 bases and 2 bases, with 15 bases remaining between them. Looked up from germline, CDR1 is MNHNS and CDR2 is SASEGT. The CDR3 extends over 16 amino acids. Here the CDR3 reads CASSGRGGAGNQPQHF. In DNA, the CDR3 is TGTGCCAGCAGTGGCCGTGGAGGGGCGGGCAATCAGCCCCAGCATTTT.

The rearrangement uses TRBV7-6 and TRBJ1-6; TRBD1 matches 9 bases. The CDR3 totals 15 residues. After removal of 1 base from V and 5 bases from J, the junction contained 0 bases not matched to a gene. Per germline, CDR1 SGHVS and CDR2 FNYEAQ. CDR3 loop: CASSLGQGDNSPLHF. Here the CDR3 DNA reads TGTGCCAGCAGCTTAGGACAGGGGGATAATTCACCCCTCCACTTT.

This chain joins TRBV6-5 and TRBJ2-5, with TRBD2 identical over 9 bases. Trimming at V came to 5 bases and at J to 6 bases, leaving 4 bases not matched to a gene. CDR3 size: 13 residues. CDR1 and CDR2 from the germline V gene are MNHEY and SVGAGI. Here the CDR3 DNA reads TGTGCCAGCAGTCGGAGCGGGGGGAAGACCCAGTACTTC. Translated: CASSRSGGKTQYF.

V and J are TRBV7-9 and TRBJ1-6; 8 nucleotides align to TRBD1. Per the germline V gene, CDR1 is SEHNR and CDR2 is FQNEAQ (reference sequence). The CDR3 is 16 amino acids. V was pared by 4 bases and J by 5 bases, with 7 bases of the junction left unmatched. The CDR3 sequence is CASSSGQGDNNSPLHF. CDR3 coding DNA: TGTGCCAGCAGCTCCGGACAGGGCGACAATAATTCACCCCTCCACTTT.

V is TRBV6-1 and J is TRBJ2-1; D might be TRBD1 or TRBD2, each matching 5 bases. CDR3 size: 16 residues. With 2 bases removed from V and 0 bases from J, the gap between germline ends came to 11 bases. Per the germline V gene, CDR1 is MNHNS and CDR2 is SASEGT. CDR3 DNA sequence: TGTGCCAGCAGTGAATTTTGGGGGAGCTCCTACAATGAGCAGTTCTTC. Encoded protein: CASSEFWGSSYNEQFF.

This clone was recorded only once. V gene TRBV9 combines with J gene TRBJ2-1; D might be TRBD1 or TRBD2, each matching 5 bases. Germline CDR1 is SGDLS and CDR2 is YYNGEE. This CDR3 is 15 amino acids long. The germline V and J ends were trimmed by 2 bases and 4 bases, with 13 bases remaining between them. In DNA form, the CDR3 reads TGTGCCAGCAGCGTCTGGGGCAGGACTTACAATGAGCAGTTCTTC. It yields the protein CASSVWGRTYNEQFF.

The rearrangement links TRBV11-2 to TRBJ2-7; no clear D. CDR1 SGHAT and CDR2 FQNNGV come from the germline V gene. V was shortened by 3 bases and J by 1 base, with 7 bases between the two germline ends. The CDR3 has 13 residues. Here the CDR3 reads CASSFGSSYEQYF. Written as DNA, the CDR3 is TGTGCCAGCAGCTTCGGATCATCCTACGAGCAGTACTTC.

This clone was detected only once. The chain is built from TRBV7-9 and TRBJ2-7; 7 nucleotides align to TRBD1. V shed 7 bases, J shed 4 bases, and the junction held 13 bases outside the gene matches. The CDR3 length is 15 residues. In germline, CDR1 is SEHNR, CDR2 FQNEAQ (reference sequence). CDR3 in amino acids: CASTHDRVGVYEQYF. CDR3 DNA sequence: TGTGCCAGCACACATGACAGGGTCGGAGTGTACGAGCAGTACTTC.

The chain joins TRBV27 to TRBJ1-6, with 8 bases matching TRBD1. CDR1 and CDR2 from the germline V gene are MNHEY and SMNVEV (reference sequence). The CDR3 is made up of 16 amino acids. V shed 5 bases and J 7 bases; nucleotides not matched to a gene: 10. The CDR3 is CASSPPGQVNNSPLHF. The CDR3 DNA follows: TGTGCCAGCAGTCCGCCGGGACAGGTGAACAATTCACCCCTCCACTTT.

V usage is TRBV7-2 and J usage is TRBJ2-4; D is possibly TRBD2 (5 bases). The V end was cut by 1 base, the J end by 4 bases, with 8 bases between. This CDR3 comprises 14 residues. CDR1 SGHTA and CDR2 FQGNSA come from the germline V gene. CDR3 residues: CASSLELGKNIQYF. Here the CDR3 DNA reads TGTGCCAGCAGCTTAGAACTAGGGAAAAACATTCAGTACTTC.